The clone carrying this T cell receptor (beta chain) was seen at least ten times. Its specificity is unknown. Clonotype quantities came from unique molecular identifier barcode counts. TCRdb recomputed calls from the 5' RACE reads with MiXCR, one row per CDR3 protein. The data hold approximately 15,000 distinct CDR3 sequences, with less than 2.5% observed a single time. The entry originates in a study of beta chain bispecific antibodies for T cell cancers. Background on the study: Sequenced cells survived coculture with leukemia lines plus bispecific antibodies. Points from the study as a whole: Normal T cells contributed less of the targeted TRBV signal than the leukemia cells did.

Either OKT3 anti-CD3 antibody or CD3/CD28 beads expanded T cells from blood mononuclear cells over roughly three days. Bispecific antibody was added to some 5 x 10^4 normal T cells and some 5 x 10^4 target cells. The CDR3 runs to 15 residues. Looked up from germline, CDR1 is MNHEY and CDR2 is SVGAGI. Trimming removed 9 bases from V and 3 bases from J; junction bases left unmatched: 9. Material for sequencing was healthy donor T cells cultured with leukemia cells. The rearrangement uses TRBV6-5 and TRBJ1-1; 11 bases map to TRBD1. This TCR was sampled from a human donor in good health. Some clones in this sample may be carry-over from other donors' samples. The CDR3 coding sequence is TGTGCCAGTACGGACAGGGGGCCAGGGGACACTGAAGCTTTCTTT. Encoded protein: CASTDRGPGDTEAFF.